A selection of T cell receptor beta chains follows, all from one sample in a study of T cells after yellow fever vaccination. TCRdb recomputed calls from the 5' RACE reads with MiXCR, one row per CDR3 protein. This table has 400,000 to 650,000 distinct CDR3 sequences, 21% appearing once. This sample comprised PBMCs, obtained roughly 20 days after the first yellow fever vaccination. The receptors come from a man between 18 and 35 years old who received the YFV17D yellow fever vaccine. CDR3s include the opening cysteine and the closing phenylalanine or tryptophan. Each record gives: V gene, clone size, D gene, J gene, CDR3 length, CDR3 protein, CDR3 DNA. The D gene is left open where the match is weak. Clone size appears in some rows only: once, few, many, or a class for an expanded clone.

TRBV4-1	-	-	TRBJ2-2	22	CASSQDLRVERYGGPNTGELFF	TGCGCCAGCAGCCAAGACCTCAGGGTGGAGCGTTATGGAGGTCCGAACACCGGGGAGCTGTTTTTT
TRBV30	few	-	TRBJ2-1	14	CAWAVGSSYNEQFF	TGTGCCTGGGCGGTAGGGAGCTCCTACAATGAGCAGTTCTTC
TRBV7-2	few	-	TRBJ1-2	14	CASSSARPNYGYTF	TGTGCCAGCAGCTCTGCCAGGCCTAACTATGGCTACACCTTC
TRBV6-1	once	TRBD2	TRBJ2-5	17	CASSPTSGGYYQETQYF	TGTGCCAGCAGTCCGACTAGCGGGGGCTACTACCAAGAGACCCAGTACTTC
TRBV5-4	few	TRBD2	TRBJ2-1	15	CASSSLAGAGDEQFF	TGTGCCAGCAGTTCGCTAGCGGGGGCCGGGGATGAGCAGTTCTTC
TRBV7-2	many	TRBD1	TRBJ2-7	15	CASSWSGTGSYEQYF	TGTGCCAGCAGCTGGTCCGGGACAGGGTCATACGAGCAGTACTTC
TRBV29-1	-	-	TRBJ2-5	13	CSVSRGRRETQYF	TGCAGCGTTTCCCGGGGACGCAGGGAGACCCAGTACTTC
TRBV29-1	-	TRBD1	TRBJ1-5	15	CSVASGTGGGQPQHF	TGCAGCGTAGCTTCCGGGACAGGGGGCGGTCAGCCCCAGCATTTT
TRBV5-1	-	-	TRBJ2-4	15	CASSSLAGGMNIQYF	TGCGCCAGCAGCTCCTTGGCAGGGGGGATGAACATTCAGTACTTC
TRBV12-3/TRBV12-4	few	-	TRBJ2-3	15	CASSPGTSISGTQYF	TGTGCCAGCAGCCCCGGGACTTCCATCTCGGGTACGCAGTATTTT
TRBV19	-	TRBD2	TRBJ2-2	14	CATAPRLAGGELFF	TGTGCCACCGCACCCAGACTAGCTGGCGGGGAGCTGTTTTTT
TRBV14	few	-	TRBJ1-6	14	CASSLTRVRSPLHF	TGTGCCAGCAGCCTTACCAGGGTTCGGTCACCCCTCCACTTT